The 5 T cell receptor beta chains in this list originate from one sample, sequenced in a study of T cell clonotyping in hematopoietic cell transplantation. Time point given: recipient sample about 28 days before transplant, after cytoreduction. The data were produced by immunoSEQ multiplex PCR, yet TCRdb's version contains in-frame clones alone and is incomplete. Here the sample spans tens of thousands of clones, about 70% being singletons. The sequences come from peripheral blood mononuclear cells, collected before stem cell transplant. The receptors here all came from a man aged 50 or older with myelodysplastic syndrome. Some clones in this sample may be carry-over from other donors' samples.

CDR3 in amino acids: CASSGPGLAGVYEQYF. In DNA, the CDR3 is TGTGCCAGTAGTGGGCCGGGACTAGCGGGAGTCTACGAGCAGTACTTC. The chain joins TRBV19 to TRBJ2-7, with 14 bases that match TRBD2. The CDR3 is 16 residues long. CDR1 and CDR2 (germline): LNHDA, SQIVND (reference sequence). The V gene end was trimmed by 5 bases and the J gene end by 3 bases; junction bases not matched to a gene: 6. Full variable domain (rest looked up from reference TRBV19 and TRBJ2-7): DGGITQSPKYLFRKEGQNVTLSCEQNLNHDAMYWYRQDPGQGLRLIYYSQIVNDFQKGDIAEGYSVSREKKESFPLTVTSAQKNPTAFYLCASSGPGLAGVYEQYFGPGTRLTVT.

V and J are TRBV5-1 and TRBJ1-2, with D maybe TRBD1 (5 bases). V gave up 2 bases and J gave up 6 bases, with 17 bases separating them. Germline V lookup: CDR1 SGHRS, CDR2 YFSETQ. The CDR3 extends over 15 amino acids. CDR3 loop: CASSLPQGKKDGYTF. DNA for the CDR3: TGCGCCAGCAGCTTACCCCAGGGAAAGAAGGATGGCTACACCTTC. The whole variable domain, filled in from reference TRBV5-1 and TRBJ1-2, reads KAGVTQTPRYLIKTRGQQVTLSCSPISGHRSVSWYQQTPGQGLQFLFEYFSETQRNKGNFPGRFSGRQFSNSRSEMNVSTLELGDSALYLCASSLPQGKKDGYTFGSGTRLTVV.

V usage is TRBV27 and J usage is TRBJ2-2; no clear D gene. The CDR3 consists of 14 residues. Germline loops: CDR1 MNHEY, CDR2 SMNVEV (reference sequence). The germline V and J ends were trimmed by 5 bases and 5 bases, with 12 bases remaining between them. The DNA for the CDR3 is TGTGCCAGCAGTCCCCGGACCGAAACCGGGGAGCTGTTTTTT. Translation gives CASSPRTETGELFF.

V and J are TRBV7-2 and TRBJ1-5; TRBD1 agrees at 7 bases. The CDR3 covers 16 residues. Germline values: CDR1 SGHTA, CDR2 FQGNSA. With V trimmed by 0 bases and J by 7 bases, 9 bases remained unmatched. The CDR3 here is CASSLALGGSGQPQHF. The CDR3 DNA is TGTGCCAGCAGCTTAGCCTTAGGGGGCTCAGGGCAGCCCCAGCATTTT.

The rearrangement uses TRBV28 and TRBJ1-5; 10 bases are a match to TRBD1. The trim removed 3 bases at V and 6 bases at J, leaving 5 bases unmatched. Per the germline V gene, CDR1 is MDHEN and CDR2 is SYDVKM. The CDR3 loop spans 15 amino acids. This CDR3 reads CASSLRQGAGQPQHF. The CDR3 bases are TGTGCCAGCAGTTTGAGACAGGGGGCTGGTCAGCCCCAGCATTTT.